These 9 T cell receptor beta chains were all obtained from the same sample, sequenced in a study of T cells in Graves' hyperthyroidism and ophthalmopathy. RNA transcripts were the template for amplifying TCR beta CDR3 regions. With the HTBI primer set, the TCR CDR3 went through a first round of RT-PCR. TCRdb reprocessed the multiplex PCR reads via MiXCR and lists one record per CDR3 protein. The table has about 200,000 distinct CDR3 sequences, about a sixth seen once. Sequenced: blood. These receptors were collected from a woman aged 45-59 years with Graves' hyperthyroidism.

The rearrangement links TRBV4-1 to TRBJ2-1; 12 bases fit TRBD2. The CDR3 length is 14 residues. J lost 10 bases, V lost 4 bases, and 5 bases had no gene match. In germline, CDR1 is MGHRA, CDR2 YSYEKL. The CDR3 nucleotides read TGCGCCAGCAGCCCCTCGGGACTAGCGGGCGAGCAGTTCTTC. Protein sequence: CASSPSGLAGEQFF.

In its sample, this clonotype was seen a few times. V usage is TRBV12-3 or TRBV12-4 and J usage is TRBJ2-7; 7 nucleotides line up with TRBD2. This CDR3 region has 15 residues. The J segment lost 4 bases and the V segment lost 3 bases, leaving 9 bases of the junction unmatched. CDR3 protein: CASSFSSGKRYEQYF. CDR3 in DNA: TGTGCCAGCAGTTTTAGCAGCGGGAAGAGATACGAGCAGTACTTC.

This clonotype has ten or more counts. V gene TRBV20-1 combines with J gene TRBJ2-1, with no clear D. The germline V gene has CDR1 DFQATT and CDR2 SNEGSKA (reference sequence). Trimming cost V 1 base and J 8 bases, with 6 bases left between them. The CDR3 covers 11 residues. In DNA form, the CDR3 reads TGCAGTGCTAGAGGTGGGCATGAGCAGTTCTTC. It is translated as CSARGGHEQFF.

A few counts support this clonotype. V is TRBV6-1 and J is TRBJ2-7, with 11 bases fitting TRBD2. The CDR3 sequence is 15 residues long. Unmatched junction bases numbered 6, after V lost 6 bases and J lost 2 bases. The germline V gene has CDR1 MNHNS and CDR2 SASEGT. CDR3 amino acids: CASSFTSGGPYEQYF. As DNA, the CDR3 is TGTGCCAGCAGCTTTACTAGCGGGGGACCCTACGAGCAGTACTTC.

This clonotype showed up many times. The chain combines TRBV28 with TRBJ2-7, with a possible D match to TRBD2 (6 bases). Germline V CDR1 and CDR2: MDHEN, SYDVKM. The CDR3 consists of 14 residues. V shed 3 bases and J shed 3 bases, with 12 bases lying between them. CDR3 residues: CASSLVSGFYEQYF. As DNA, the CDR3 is TGTGCCAGCAGTTTGGTAAGCGGGTTCTACGAGCAGTACTTC.

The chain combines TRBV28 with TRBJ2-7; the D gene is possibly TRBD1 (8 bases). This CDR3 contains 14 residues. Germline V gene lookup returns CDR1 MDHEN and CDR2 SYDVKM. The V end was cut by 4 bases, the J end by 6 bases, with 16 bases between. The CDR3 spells CASSSLHRGGEQYF. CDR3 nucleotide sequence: TGTGCCAGCAGTTCCCTTCACAGGGGGGGCGAGCAGTACTTC.

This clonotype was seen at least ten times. This chain's CDR3 is CASSKDRATGYTF. The CDR3 DNA follows: TGTGCCAGCAGTAAGGACAGGGCTACCGGCTACACCTTC. This sequence joins TRBV27 and TRBJ1-2, with 8 bases that match TRBD1. CDR1 is MNHEY, CDR2 SMNVEV, per germline (reference sequence). With V trimmed by 5 bases and J by 8 bases, 7 bases remained unmatched. The CDR3 runs 13 residues.

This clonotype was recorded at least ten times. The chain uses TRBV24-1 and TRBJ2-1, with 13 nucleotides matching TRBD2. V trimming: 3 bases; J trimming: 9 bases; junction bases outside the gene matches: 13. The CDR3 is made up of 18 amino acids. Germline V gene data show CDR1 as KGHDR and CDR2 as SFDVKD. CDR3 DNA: TGTGCCACCAGTGATGCGCCGCGACTAGCGGGAGGCCACAGTGAGCAGTTCTTC. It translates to CATSDAPRLAGGHSEQFF.

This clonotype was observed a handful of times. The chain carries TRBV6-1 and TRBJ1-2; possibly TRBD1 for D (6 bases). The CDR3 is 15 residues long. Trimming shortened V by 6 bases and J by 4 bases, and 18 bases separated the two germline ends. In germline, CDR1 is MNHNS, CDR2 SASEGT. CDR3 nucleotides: TGTGCCAGCAGGCCCCAGGGGAAAATGATCTATGGCTACACCTTC. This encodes CASRPQGKMIYGYTF.